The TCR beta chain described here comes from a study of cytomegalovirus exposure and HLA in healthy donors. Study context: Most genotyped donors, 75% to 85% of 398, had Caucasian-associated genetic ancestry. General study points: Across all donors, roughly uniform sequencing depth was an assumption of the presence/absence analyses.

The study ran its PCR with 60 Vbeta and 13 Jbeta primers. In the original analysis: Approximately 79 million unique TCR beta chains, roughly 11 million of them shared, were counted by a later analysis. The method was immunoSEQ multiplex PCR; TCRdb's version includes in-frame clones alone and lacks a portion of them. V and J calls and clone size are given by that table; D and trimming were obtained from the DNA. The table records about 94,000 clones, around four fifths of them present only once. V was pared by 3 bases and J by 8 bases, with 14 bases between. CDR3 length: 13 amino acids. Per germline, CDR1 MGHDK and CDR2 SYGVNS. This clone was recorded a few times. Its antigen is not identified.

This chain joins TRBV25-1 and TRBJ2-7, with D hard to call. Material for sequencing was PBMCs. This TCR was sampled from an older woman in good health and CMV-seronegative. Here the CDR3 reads CASSDFLSAKQYF. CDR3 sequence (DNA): TGTGCCAGCAGTGATTTTTTGTCTGCGAAGCAGTACTTC.